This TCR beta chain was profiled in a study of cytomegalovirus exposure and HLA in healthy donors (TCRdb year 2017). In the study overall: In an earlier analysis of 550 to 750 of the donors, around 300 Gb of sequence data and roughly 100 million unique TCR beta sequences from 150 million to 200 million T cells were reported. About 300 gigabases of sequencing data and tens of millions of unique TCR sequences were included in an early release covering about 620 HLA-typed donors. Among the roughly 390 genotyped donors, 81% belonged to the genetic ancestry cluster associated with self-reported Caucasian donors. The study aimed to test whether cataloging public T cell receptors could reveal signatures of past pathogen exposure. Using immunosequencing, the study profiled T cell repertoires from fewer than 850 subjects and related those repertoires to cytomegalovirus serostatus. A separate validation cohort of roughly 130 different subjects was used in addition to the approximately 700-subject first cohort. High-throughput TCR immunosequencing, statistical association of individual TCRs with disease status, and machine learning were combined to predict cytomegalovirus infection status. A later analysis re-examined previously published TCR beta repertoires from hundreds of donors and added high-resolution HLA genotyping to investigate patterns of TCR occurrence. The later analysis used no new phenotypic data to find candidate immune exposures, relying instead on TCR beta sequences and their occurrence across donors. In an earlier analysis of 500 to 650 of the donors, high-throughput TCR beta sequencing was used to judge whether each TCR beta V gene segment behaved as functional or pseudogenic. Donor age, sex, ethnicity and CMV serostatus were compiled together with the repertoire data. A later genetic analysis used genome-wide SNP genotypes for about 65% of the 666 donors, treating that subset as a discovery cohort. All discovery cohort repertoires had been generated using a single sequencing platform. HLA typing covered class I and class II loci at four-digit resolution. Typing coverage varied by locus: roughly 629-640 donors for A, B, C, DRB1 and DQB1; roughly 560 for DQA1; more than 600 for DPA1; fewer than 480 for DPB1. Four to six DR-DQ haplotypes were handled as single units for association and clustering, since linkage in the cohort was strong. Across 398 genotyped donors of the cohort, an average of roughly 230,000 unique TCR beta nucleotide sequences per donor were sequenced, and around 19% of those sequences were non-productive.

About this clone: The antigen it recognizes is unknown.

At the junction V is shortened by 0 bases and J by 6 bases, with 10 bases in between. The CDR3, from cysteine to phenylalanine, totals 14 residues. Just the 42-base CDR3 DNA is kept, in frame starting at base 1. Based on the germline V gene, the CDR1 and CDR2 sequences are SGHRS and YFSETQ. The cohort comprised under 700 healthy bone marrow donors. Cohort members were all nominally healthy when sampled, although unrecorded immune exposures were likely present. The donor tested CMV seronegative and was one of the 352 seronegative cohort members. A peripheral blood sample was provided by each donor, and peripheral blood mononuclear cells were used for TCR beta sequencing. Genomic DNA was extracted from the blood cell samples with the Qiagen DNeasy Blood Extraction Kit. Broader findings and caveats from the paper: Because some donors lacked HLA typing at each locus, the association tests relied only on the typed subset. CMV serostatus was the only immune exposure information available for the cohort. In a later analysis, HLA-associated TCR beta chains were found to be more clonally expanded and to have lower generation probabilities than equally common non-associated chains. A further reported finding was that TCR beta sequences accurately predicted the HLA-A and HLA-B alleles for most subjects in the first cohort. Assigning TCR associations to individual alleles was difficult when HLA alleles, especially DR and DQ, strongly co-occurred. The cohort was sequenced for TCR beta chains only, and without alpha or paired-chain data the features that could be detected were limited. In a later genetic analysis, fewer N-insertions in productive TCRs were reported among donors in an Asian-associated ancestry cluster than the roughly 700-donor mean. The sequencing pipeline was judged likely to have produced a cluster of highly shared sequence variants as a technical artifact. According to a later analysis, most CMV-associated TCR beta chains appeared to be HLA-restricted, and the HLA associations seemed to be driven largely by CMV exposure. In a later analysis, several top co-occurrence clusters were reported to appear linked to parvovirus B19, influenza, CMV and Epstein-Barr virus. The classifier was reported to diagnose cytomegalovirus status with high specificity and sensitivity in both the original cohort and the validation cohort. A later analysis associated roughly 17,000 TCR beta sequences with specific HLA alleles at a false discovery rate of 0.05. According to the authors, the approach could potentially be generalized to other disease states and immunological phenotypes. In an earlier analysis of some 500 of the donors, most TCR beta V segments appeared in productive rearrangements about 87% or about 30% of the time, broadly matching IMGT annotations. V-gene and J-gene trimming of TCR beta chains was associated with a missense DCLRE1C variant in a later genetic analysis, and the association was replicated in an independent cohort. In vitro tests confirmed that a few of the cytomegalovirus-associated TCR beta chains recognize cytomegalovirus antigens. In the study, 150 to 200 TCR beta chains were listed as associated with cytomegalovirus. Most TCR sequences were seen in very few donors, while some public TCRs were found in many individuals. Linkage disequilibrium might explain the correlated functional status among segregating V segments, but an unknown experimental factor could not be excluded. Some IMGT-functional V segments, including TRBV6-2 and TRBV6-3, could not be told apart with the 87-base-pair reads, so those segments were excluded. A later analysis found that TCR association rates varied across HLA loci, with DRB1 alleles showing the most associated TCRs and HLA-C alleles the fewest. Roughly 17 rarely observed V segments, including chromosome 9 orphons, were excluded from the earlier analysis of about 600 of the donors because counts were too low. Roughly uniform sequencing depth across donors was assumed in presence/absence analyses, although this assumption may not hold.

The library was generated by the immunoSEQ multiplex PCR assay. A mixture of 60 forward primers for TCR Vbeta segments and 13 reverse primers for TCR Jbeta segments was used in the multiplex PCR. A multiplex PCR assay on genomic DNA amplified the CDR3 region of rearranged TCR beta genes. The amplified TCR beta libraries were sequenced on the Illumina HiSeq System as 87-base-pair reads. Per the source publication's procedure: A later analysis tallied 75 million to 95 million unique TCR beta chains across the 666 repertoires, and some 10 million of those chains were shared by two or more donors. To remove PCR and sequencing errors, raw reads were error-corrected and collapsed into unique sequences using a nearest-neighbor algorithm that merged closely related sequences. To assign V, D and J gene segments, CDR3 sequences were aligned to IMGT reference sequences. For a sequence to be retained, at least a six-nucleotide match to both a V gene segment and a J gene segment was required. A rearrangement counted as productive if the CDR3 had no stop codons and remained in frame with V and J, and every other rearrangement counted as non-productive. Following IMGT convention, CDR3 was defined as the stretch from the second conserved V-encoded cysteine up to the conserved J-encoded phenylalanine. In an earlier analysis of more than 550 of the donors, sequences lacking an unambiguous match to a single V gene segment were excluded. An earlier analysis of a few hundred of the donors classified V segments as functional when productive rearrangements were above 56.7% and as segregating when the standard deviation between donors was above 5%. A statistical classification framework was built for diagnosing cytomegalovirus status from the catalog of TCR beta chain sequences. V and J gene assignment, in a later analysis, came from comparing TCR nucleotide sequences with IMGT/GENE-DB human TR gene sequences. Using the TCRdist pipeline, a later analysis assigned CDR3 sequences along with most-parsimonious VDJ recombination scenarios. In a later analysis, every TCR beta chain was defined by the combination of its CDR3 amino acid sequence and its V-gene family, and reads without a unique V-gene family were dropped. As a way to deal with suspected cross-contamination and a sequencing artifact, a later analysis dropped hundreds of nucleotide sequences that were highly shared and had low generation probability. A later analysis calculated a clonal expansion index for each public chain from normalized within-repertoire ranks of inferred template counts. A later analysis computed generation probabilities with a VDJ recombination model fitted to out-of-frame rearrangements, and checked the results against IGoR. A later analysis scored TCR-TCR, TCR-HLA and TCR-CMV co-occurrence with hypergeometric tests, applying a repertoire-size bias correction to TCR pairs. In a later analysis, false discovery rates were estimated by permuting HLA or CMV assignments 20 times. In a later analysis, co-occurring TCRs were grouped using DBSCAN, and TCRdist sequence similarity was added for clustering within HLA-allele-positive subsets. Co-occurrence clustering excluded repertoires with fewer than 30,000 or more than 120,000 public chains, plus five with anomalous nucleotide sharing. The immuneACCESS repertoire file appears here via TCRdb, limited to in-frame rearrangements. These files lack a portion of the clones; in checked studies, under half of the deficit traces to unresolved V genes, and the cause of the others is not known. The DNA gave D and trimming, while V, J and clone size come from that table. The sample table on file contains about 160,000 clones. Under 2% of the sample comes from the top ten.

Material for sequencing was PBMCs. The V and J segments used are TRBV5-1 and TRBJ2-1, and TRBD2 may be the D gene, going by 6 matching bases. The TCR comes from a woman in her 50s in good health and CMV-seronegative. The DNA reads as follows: TGCGCCAGCAGCTTGGAACTAGCAGGCAATGAGCAGTTCTTC. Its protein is CASSLELAGNEQFF.